Each of the 6 T cell receptor beta chains below was sequenced from the same sample in a study of T cells in Graves' hyperthyroidism and ophthalmopathy. It was RNA transcripts that yielded the amplified TCR beta CDR3 regions. HTBI primers were employed in a first-round RT-PCR of the TCR CDR3. TCRdb re-called the multiplex PCR reads with MiXCR, one entry per CDR3 protein. The sample records about 59,000 distinct CDR3 sequences, approximately 53% being singletons. Sequencing was performed on blood. These receptors came from an older woman with Graves' ophthalmopathy.

This clonotype has at least ten counts. V usage is TRBV6-1 and J usage is TRBJ1-6; D call uncertain. V lost 1 base to trimming and J lost 8 bases, with 9 bases between them. The CDR3 runs to 14 residues. Germline CDR1 MNHNS, CDR2 SASEGT. The DNA for the CDR3 is TGTGCCAGCAGTGAAGGGGGTGGGGATTCACCCCTCCACTTT. Its protein is CASSEGGGDSPLHF.

In this sample, this clonotype turned up many times. CDR3 region: CASSISRVAAGDLLAKNIQYF. CDR3 in DNA: TGTGCCAGTAGTATTAGTCGCGTGGCGGCGGGGGATCTACTAGCCAAAAACATTCAGTACTTC. The chain has TRBV19 and TRBJ2-4; 7 positions match TRBD2. Germline V gene lookup returns CDR1 LNHDA and CDR2 SQIVND (reference sequence). V trimming: 3 bases; J trimming: 0 bases; junction bases outside the gene matches: 20. The CDR3 is made up of 21 amino acids.

In its sample, this clonotype was seen many times. The rearrangement uses TRBV5-1 and TRBJ2-5, with 10 bases identical to TRBD2. The CDR3 spans 14 residues. The V and J ends lost 4 bases and 3 bases, in that order; junction bases with no gene match: 3. Germline V CDR1 and CDR2: SGHRS, YFSETQ. CDR3 protein: CASSRGTSEETQYF. In DNA, the CDR3 is TGCGCCAGCAGCCGCGGGACTAGCGAAGAGACCCAGTACTTC. Variable domain in full (rest from reference TRBV5-1 and TRBJ2-5): KAGVTQTPRYLIKTRGQQVTLSCSPISGHRSVSWYQQTPGQGLQFLFEYFSETQRNKGNFPGRFSGRQFSNSRSEMNVSTLELGDSALYLCASSRGTSEETQYFGPGTRLLVL.

As regards this clonotype: The junction departs from germline at one end; a sequencing error may be responsible. The chain recombines TRBV29-1 with TRBJ1-1; 9 bases are shared with TRBD1. Germline lookup yields CDR1 SQVTM and CDR2 ANQGSEA. The CDR3 contains 14 residues. The chain's CDR3 is CSVDTGGENTGAFF. CDR3 DNA sequence: TGCAGCGTTGACACAGGGGGCGAGAACACTGGAGCTTTCTTT.

This clonotype was seen repeatedly, ten times or more. The chain carries TRBV7-9 and TRBJ2-4; 10 bases line up with TRBD2. The V and J ends lost 3 bases and 8 bases, in that order; junction bases with no gene match: 7. This CDR3 is 15 amino acids long. Germline V gene lookup returns CDR1 SEHNR and CDR2 FQNEAQ (reference sequence). Here the CDR3 reads CASSLSGGASDIQYF. For the CDR3, the DNA is TGTGCCAGCAGCTTGAGCGGGGGGGCTTCAGACATTCAGTACTTC.

With respect to this clonotype: At one end the junction does not follow the germline gene, possibly because of a read error. The V gene is TRBV5-1, the J gene TRBJ2-7; D tentatively fits TRBD1 or TRBD2 (5 bases each). Looked up from germline, CDR1 is SGHRS and CDR2 is YFSETQ. The CDR3 extends over 13 amino acids. The CDR3 protein is CVSSLGVTYEQYF. In DNA, the CDR3 is TGCGTCAGCAGCTTGGGGGTAACCTACGAGCAGTACTTC.